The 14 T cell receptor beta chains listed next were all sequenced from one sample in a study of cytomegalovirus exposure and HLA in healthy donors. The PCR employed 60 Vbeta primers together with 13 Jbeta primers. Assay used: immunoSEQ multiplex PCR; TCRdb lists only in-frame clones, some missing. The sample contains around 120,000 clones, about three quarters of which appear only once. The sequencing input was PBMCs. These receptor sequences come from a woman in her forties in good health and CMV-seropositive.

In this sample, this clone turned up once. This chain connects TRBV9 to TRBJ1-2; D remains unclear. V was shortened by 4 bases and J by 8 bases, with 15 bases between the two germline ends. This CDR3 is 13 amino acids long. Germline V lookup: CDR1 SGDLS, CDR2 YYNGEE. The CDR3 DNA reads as TGTGCCAGCAGCCCGGACTACCTCCAGGGCTACACCTTC. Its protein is CASSPDYLQGYTF.

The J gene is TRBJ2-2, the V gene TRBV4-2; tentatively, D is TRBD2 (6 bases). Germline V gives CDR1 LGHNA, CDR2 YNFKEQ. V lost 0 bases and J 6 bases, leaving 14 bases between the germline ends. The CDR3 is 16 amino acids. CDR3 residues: CASSQDDFGSAGELFF. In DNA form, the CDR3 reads TGTGCCAGCAGCCAAGATGACTTCGGGAGCGCCGGGGAGCTGTTTTTT.

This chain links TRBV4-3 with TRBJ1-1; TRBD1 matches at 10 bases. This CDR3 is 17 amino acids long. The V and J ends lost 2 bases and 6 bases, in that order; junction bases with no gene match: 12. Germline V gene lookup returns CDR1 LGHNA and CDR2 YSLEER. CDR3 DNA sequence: TGCGCCAGCAGCCAAAGACAGGGGGCAACCTCGGGGGCTGAAGCTTTCTTT. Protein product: CASSQRQGATSGAEAFF.

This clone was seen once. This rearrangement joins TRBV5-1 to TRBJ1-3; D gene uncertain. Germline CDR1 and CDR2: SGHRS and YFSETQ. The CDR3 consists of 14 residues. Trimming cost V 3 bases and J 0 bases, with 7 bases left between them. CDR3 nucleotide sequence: TGCGCCAGCAGCTCCGGGAGCTCTGGAAACACCATATATTTT. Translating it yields CASSSGSSGNTIYF.

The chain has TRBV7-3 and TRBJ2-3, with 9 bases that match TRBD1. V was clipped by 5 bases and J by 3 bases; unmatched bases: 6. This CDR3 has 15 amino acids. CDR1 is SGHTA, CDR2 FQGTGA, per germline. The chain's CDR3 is CASSVQGAGTDTQYF. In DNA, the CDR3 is TGTGCCAGCAGCGTACAGGGGGCAGGGACAGATACGCAGTATTTT.

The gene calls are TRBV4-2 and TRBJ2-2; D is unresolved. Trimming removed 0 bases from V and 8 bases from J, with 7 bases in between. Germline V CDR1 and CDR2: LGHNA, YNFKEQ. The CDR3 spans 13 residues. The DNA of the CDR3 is TGTGCCAGCAGCCAAGATGCGATGGGGGAGCTGTTTTTT. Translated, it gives CASSQDAMGELFF.

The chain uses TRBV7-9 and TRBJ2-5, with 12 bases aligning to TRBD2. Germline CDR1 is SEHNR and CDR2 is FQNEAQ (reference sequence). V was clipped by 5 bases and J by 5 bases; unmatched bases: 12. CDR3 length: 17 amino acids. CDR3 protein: CASSPGTALAGGETQYF. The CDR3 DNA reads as TGTGCCAGCAGCCCCGGTACAGCACTAGCGGGAGGTGAGACCCAGTACTTC.

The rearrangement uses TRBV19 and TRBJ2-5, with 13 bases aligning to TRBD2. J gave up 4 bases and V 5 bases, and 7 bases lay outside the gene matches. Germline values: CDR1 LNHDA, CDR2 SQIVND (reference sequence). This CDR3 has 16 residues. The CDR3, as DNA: TGTGCCAGTAGTCCAGTTCGGACTAGCGGGGGAGAGACCCAGTACTTC. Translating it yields CASSPVRTSGGETQYF.

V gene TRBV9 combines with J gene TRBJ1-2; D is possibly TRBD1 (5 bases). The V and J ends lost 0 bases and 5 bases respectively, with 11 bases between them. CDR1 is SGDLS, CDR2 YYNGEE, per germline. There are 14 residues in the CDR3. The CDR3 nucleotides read TGTGCCAGCAGCGTAGGTAGGGGCCCATATGGCTACACCTTC. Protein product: CASSVGRGPYGYTF.

The CDR3: CASSLGGKTGELFF. Here the CDR3 DNA reads TGCGCCAGCAGCTTGGGAGGGAAGACCGGGGAGCTGTTTTTT. The V and J genes are TRBV5-1 and TRBJ2-2; TRBD2 might be the D (5 bases). V was trimmed by 0 bases and J by 5 bases, leaving 8 bases between them. The CDR3 is 14 amino acids. Germline V gives CDR1 SGHRS, CDR2 YFSETQ.

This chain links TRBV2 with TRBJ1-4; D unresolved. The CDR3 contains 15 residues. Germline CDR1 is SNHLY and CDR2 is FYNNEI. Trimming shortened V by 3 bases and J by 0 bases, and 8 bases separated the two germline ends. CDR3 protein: CASSEGSTTNEKLFF. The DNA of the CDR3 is TGTGCCAGCAGTGAGGGGAGCACAACTAATGAAAAACTGTTTTTT.

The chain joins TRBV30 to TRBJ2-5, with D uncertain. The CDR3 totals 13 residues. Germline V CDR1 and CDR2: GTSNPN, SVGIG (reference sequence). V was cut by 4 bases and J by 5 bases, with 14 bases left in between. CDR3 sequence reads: CAWTWALGETQYF. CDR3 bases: TGTGCCTGGACCTGGGCCCTTGGGGAGACCCAGTACTTC.

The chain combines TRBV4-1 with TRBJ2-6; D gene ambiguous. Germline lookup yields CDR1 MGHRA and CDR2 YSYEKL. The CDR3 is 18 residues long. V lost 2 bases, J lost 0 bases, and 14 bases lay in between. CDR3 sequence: CASSQPQSRSSGANVLTF. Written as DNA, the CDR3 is TGCGCCAGCAGCCAACCACAGTCCCGCAGCTCTGGGGCCAACGTCCTGACTTTC.

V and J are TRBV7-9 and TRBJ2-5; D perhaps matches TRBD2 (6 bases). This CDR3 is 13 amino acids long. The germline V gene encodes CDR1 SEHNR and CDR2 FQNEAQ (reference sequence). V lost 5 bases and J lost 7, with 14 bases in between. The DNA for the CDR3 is TGTGCCAGCAGCCCGGGACTTACTGGGACCCAGTACTTC. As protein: CASSPGLTGTQYF.